The 31 T cell receptor beta chains presented below share a single source sample, sequenced in a study of cytomegalovirus exposure and HLA in healthy donors. The PCR was carried out with 60 Vbeta primers and 13 Jbeta primers. Measured with immunoSEQ multiplex PCR; TCRdb has only the in-frame clones, and not every one. This sample carries some 40,000 clones, more than 65% of them seen once, and the ten largest clones take 2.5% to 3%. The specimen sequenced was PBMCs. The receptors stem from a man aged 50 to 59 in good health and CMV-seronegative.

The chain recombines TRBV7-9 with TRBJ1-1; D gene ambiguous. CDR3 length: 12 residues. Germline CDR1 is SEHNR and CDR2 is FQNEAQ (reference sequence). The V gene lost 2 bases and the J gene lost 12 bases, with 13 bases spanning the gap. The CDR3 loop is CASSLNSGYSFF. DNA for the CDR3: TGTGCCAGCAGCTTAAATTCCGGGTACTCTTTCTTT.

The chain links TRBV29-1 to TRBJ1-1; possibly TRBD1 for D (6 bases). CDR3 length equals 11 residues. The V gene lost 7 bases and the J gene lost 11 bases, with 17 bases spanning the gap. The germline V gene encodes CDR1 SQVTM and CDR2 ANQGSEA. Here the CDR3 reads CSAGTFPIAFF. The CDR3 coding sequence is TGCAGCGCAGGGACATTCCCAATCGCTTTCTTT.

J is TRBJ2-7 and V is TRBV5-1; TRBD1 might be the D (6 bases). Germline CDR1 is SGHRS and CDR2 is YFSETQ. Trimming took off 0 bases at V and 0 bases at J, with 7 bases between the two ends. This CDR3 contains 14 residues. The CDR3 region is CASSLAGVSYEQYF. CDR3 DNA: TGCGCCAGCAGCTTGGCAGGGGTCTCCTACGAGCAGTACTTC.

Written as DNA, the CDR3 is TGTACCAGCAGCTTCTCGGGGGGCTCTGGAAACACCATATATTTT. Translation: CTSSFSGGSGNTIYF. The chain has TRBV7-2 and TRBJ1-3, with a possible D match to TRBD1 (5 bases). With 3 bases removed from V and 0 bases from J, the gap between germline ends came to 9 bases. Germline values: CDR1 SGHTA, CDR2 FQGNSA. The length of the CDR3 is 15 residues.

The chain employs TRBV7-3 and TRBJ2-1; D gene ambiguous. Germline values: CDR1 SGHTA, CDR2 FQGTGA. The CDR3 is 13 residues long. Between the trimmed V and J ends, which lost 5 bases and 4 bases, there was a span of 9 bases. The CDR3 region is CASSPTVYNEQFF. The DNA of the CDR3 is TGTGCCAGCAGCCCGACTGTTTACAATGAGCAGTTCTTC.

The gene calls are TRBV28 and TRBJ1-4; possible D gene TRBD1, 5 bases. The CDR3 runs to 12 residues. The V gene lost 6 bases and the J gene lost 5 bases, with 7 bases spanning the gap. Germline V gene lookup returns CDR1 MDHEN and CDR2 SYDVKM. Here the CDR3 DNA reads TGTGCCAGCAGGAAGGGGAATGAAAAACTGTTTTTT. It yields the protein CASRKGNEKLFF.

The chain has TRBV29-1 and TRBJ2-1; the match to TRBD2 covers 8 bases. The ends lost 3 bases at V and 4 bases at J; junction bases unmatched: 5. The CDR3 runs to 14 residues. Germline CDR1 SQVTM, CDR2 ANQGSEA. The CDR3 spells CSVDYGGAYNEQFF. The CDR3 bases are TGCAGCGTTGACTACGGGGGGGCATACAATGAGCAGTTCTTC.

The chain joins TRBV5-5 to TRBJ1-2; D unclear. The CDR3 extends over 12 amino acids. Germline assignment: CDR1 SGHKS and CDR2 YYEKEE (reference sequence). V shed 0 bases and J shed 4 bases, with 4 bases lying between them. CDR3 sequence (DNA): TGTGCCAGCAGCTTGGGGAGCTATGGCTACACCTTC. Translating it yields CASSLGSYGYTF.

The V and J genes are TRBV11-3 and TRBJ2-2; TRBD2 might be the D (6 bases). This CDR3 has 16 residues. V lost 1 base and J 5 bases, leaving 14 bases between the germline ends. CDR1 is SGHNT, CDR2 YENEEA, per germline. CDR3 in amino acids: CASSLGSGELTGELFF. CDR3 DNA: TGTGCCAGCAGCTTAGGTTCGGGGGAGTTAACCGGGGAGCTGTTTTTT.

The chain combines TRBV7-2 with TRBJ2-3; 14 nucleotides match TRBD2. This CDR3 is 16 amino acids long. After removal of 3 bases from V and 9 bases from J, the junction contained 8 bases not matched to a gene. Germline-derived CDR1 and CDR2 are SGHTA and FQGNSA. The CDR3 sequence: CASSLGLAGEGITQYF. Written as DNA, the CDR3 is TGTGCCAGCAGCTTGGGACTAGCGGGGGAGGGAATAACGCAGTATTTT.

The J gene is TRBJ2-1, the V gene TRBV5-1; 7 nucleotides align to TRBD1. CDR1 is SGHRS and CDR2 is YFSETQ in the germline V gene. Trimming cost V 5 bases and J 5 bases; bases outside gene matches: 7. The CDR3 spans 14 residues. Here the CDR3 reads CASRPWDRDNEQFF. CDR3 bases: TGCGCCAGCAGGCCATGGGACAGAGACAATGAGCAGTTCTTC.

The V gene is TRBV4-3, the J gene TRBJ2-7; 13 bases align to TRBD2. V lost 2 bases to trimming and J lost 6 bases; unmatched junction nucleotides: 4. This CDR3 spans 15 amino acids. Germline V lookup: CDR1 LGHNA, CDR2 YSLEER. The CDR3 is CASSQKTSGRFEQYF. DNA for the CDR3: TGCGCCAGCAGCCAAAAGACTAGCGGGAGGTTCGAGCAGTACTTC.

This clone was observed once. The chain recombines TRBV6-6 with TRBJ1-4; D is unclear. V was trimmed by 5 bases and J by 7 bases, leaving 11 bases between them. CDR1 is MNHNY and CDR2 is SVGAGI in the germline V gene (reference sequence). The length of the CDR3 is 13 residues. The CDR3 loop reads CASSPDEGEKLFF. CDR3 nucleotides: TGTGCCAGCAGTCCGGATGAGGGTGAAAAACTGTTTTTT.

This clone was counted a single time. The chain has TRBV9 and TRBJ1-1; TRBD1 might be the D (5 bases). The CDR3 extends over 15 amino acids. Germline assignment: CDR1 SGDLS and CDR2 YYNGEE. V shed 3 bases and J shed 0 bases, with 12 bases lying between them. The CDR3, as DNA: TGTGCCAGCAGCGCAGCCGGAGGGGTGAACACTGAAGCTTTCTTT. Protein sequence: CASSAAGGVNTEAFF.

This rearrangement joins TRBV7-2 to TRBJ2-7, with a weak D call TRBD2 (6 bases). The germline V and J ends were trimmed by 1 base and 6 bases, with 10 bases remaining between them. There are 13 residues in the CDR3. The V gene's germline CDR1 is SGHTA and CDR2 FQGNSA. The CDR3 loop reads CASSLGLVGEQYF. The CDR3 DNA reads as TGTGCCAGCAGCTTAGGACTAGTAGGCGAGCAGTACTTC. The full variable domain, its missing parts supplied by reference TRBV7-2 and TRBJ2-7, is GAGVSQSPSNKVTEKGKDVELRCDPISGHTALYWYRQSLGQGLEFLIYFQGNSAPDKSGLPSDRFSAERTGGSVSTLTIQRTQQEDSAVYLCASSLGLVGEQYFGPGTRLTVT.

The chain has TRBV4-2 and TRBJ1-1; TRBD1 might be the D (5 bases). Per germline, CDR1 LGHNA and CDR2 YNFKEQ. Trimming stripped 4 bases from V and 0 bases from J, with 12 bases between. The CDR3 covers 15 residues. The CDR3 coding sequence is TGTGCCAGCAGCCCGTCAGGGAGGATGAACACTGAAGCTTTCTTT. Amino acids: CASSPSGRMNTEAFF.

The chain uses TRBV5-4 and TRBJ2-7, with TRBD2 matching over 10 bases. With 4 bases clipped from V and 0 bases from J, the junction kept 1 base outside the gene matches. Germline CDR1 reads SGHNT; CDR2 reads YYREEE (reference sequence). The CDR3 has 14 residues. The CDR3 DNA is TGTGCCAGCAGCGAGCGGGGGGGCTCCTACGAGCAGTACTTC. Its translation: CASSERGGSYEQYF.

The chain combines TRBV18 with TRBJ1-1; 10 bases line up with TRBD1. CDR1 is KGHSH, CDR2 LQKENI, per germline. This CDR3 contains 16 residues. V was clipped by 6 bases and J by 0 bases; unmatched bases: 7. CDR3 sequence (DNA): TGTGCCAGCTCCTTCGGACAGGGGGATTTGAACACTGAAGCTTTCTTT. The encoded protein is CASSFGQGDLNTEAFF.

The table lists this clone with a few counts. The rearrangement joins TRBV5-8 to TRBJ1-6; maybe TRBD1 (5 bases). Trimming took off 1 base at V and 9 bases at J, with 17 bases between the two ends. The CDR3 spans 16 residues. From germline, CDR1 is SGHTS and CDR2 YDEGEE. The chain's CDR3 is CASSLIGVTRGSPLHF. The CDR3 coding sequence is TGTGCCAGCAGCTTGATAGGCGTGACAAGGGGTTCACCCCTCCACTTT.

This clone was seen a single time. This rearrangement joins TRBV9 to TRBJ2-7; TRBD2 agrees at 14 bases. V dropped 3 bases and J dropped 6; count of bases not matched to a gene: 8. Germline values: CDR1 SGDLS, CDR2 YYNGEE. CDR3 length: 16 residues. CDR3: CASSGPGLAGVCEQYF. The DNA of the CDR3 is TGTGCCAGCAGCGGACCGGGACTAGCGGGAGTCTGCGAGCAGTACTTC.

This clone has a single count. The V call is TRBV5-4, the J call TRBJ2-1; perhaps TRBD2 as D (5 bases). Looked up from germline, CDR1 is SGHNT and CDR2 is YYREEE (reference sequence). The CDR3 sequence is 17 residues long. V lost 0 bases to trimming and J lost 3 bases, with 16 bases between them. The CDR3: CASSLAGNSKGYNEQFF. CDR3 sequence (DNA): TGTGCCAGCAGCTTGGCGGGGAACTCCAAGGGCTACAATGAGCAGTTCTTC.

This clone was observed a few times. The CDR3, as DNA: TGTGCCAGCAGCCCGGGGGGACAGGGAGCTTTCTTT. Its translation is CASSPGGQGAFF. This sequence joins TRBV7-9 and TRBJ1-1; 9 bases agree with TRBD1. Trimming took 5 bases from V and 10 from J; bases not matched to a gene: 5. In germline, CDR1 is SEHNR, CDR2 FQNEAQ (reference sequence). CDR3 size: 12 residues.

The J gene is TRBJ2-3, the V gene TRBV2, with D possibly TRBD2 on 5 matching bases. CDR1 is SNHLY and CDR2 is FYNNEI in the germline V gene. The V end lost 5 bases, the J end lost 0 bases, and 15 bases lay between the germline ends. The CDR3 is 16 residues long. CDR3: CASSPWGATSTDTQYF. The CDR3 bases are TGTGCCAGCAGTCCTTGGGGAGCAACTAGCACAGATACGCAGTATTTT.

V usage is TRBV4-3 and J usage is TRBJ2-1; 13 positions match TRBD2. The V gene end was trimmed by 6 bases and the J gene end by 8 bases; junction bases not matched to a gene: 7. The germline V gene has CDR1 LGHNA and CDR2 YSLEER. The CDR3 runs to 15 residues. Here the CDR3 DNA reads TGCGCCAGCAGACTACTAGCGGGAGGGTCGGATGAGCAGTTCTTC. It yields the protein CASRLLAGGSDEQFF.

The chain links TRBV4-1 to TRBJ2-1; 12 bases line up with TRBD1. The J segment lost 9 bases and the V segment lost 5 bases, leaving 14 bases of the junction unmatched. Per germline, CDR1 MGHRA and CDR2 YSYEKL. The CDR3 covers 17 residues. The CDR3 DNA reads as TGCGCCAGCAGCTCAAGGGGAGGGACAGGGGGCCACAGTGAGCAGTTCTTC. As protein: CASSSRGGTGGHSEQFF.

The rearrangement uses TRBV10-3 and TRBJ2-7; 9 bases line up with TRBD1. This CDR3 spans 17 amino acids. The V and J ends lost 3 bases and 2 bases, in that order; junction bases with no gene match: 11. CDR1 is ENHRY and CDR2 is SYGVKD in the germline V gene. This CDR3 reads CAISDPGSRQGAYEQYF. Written as DNA, the CDR3 is TGTGCCATCAGTGACCCGGGGAGTCGACAGGGGGCCTACGAGCAGTACTTC.

This clone was detected only once. The chain employs TRBV6-5 and TRBJ2-7; D possibly corresponds to TRBD2 (5 bases). Trimming took off 3 bases at V and 9 bases at J, with 12 bases between the two ends. Germline CDR1 reads MNHEY; CDR2 reads SVGAGI. The CDR3 length is 12 residues. The CDR3 protein is CASSYTGLRQYF. The DNA for the CDR3 is TGTGCCAGCAGTTATACCGGACTCCGGCAGTACTTC.

This chain uses TRBV14 with TRBJ1-4; D is possibly TRBD1 (5 bases). CDR3 length equals 15 residues. Between the trimmed V and J ends, which lost 4 bases and 8 bases, there was a span of 17 bases. Germline CDR1 is SGHDN and CDR2 is FVKESK. In DNA form, the CDR3 reads TGTGCCAGCAGCCCGGGGGGGATCAAGGAGGAAAAACTGTTTTTT. It is translated as CASSPGGIKEEKLFF.

V and J are TRBV28 and TRBJ1-5; possibly TRBD1 for D (6 bases). Germline values: CDR1 MDHEN, CDR2 SYDVKM. This CDR3 region has 16 residues. With 6 bases removed from V and 1 base from J, the gap between germline ends came to 16 bases. For the CDR3, the DNA is TGTGCCAGCAGATCTCCGACAGGAAAGAGCAATCAGCCCCAGCATTTT. Translating it yields CASRSPTGKSNQPQHF.

The chain links TRBV2 to TRBJ2-7; D is undetermined. The CDR3 extends over 13 amino acids. V was trimmed by 8 bases and J by 2 bases, leaving 13 bases between them. Germline lookup yields CDR1 SNHLY and CDR2 FYNNEI. CDR3 DNA: TGTGCCAGCCTCTACGCCTCAACCTACGAGCAGTACTTC. It yields the protein CASLYASTYEQYF. Together with reference TRBV2 and TRBJ2-7, the CDR3 gives the full variable domain: EPEVTQTPSHQVTQMGQEVILRCVPISNHLYFYWYRQILGQKVEFLVSFYNNEISEKSEIFDDQFSVERPDGSNFTLKIRSTKLEDSAMYFCASLYASTYEQYFGPGTRLTVT.

The chain couples TRBV7-9 to TRBJ2-7; D is unclear. Trimming cost V 5 bases and J 2 bases, with 10 bases left between them. The germline V gene encodes CDR1 SEHNR and CDR2 FQNEAQ (reference sequence). The CDR3 loop spans 13 amino acids. The CDR3 coding sequence is TGTGCCAGCAGCCTGACATCTACCTACGAGCAGTACTTC. Translating gives CASSLTSTYEQYF.